This record looks at one TCR beta chain sequence and its context. Random hexamers were used to reverse transcribe the RNA input (roughly 0.5 to 1 ug). MiXCR, run by TCRdb on the immunoSEQ multiplex PCR reads, gives a single entry per CDR3 protein. The table records some 120,000 distinct CDR3 sequences, 94% of them present only once. The entry originates in a study of CD8 T cells in Susac syndrome. TEMRA cells were FACS-enriched, and CD8+ and CD4+ T cells were isolated negatively. Per the germline V gene, CDR1 is MNHEY and CDR2 is SVGAGI. The CDR3 consists of 14 residues. V trimming: 4 bases; J trimming: 4 bases; junction bases outside the gene matches: 7.

Sequencing was performed on CD4+ T cells from PBMCs. The chain combines TRBV6-5 with TRBJ2-7, with TRBD1 matching over 7 bases. This TCR was recovered from a human donor with multiple sclerosis. The CDR3 sequence is CASSSRQGVYEQYF. Written as DNA, the CDR3 is TGTGCCAGCAGTTCCAGACAGGGTGTATACGAGCAGTACTTC.